The 30 T cell receptor beta chains listed next were all sequenced from one sample in a study of T-cell memory formation after mild COVID-19. One entry per CDR3 protein results from TCRdb running MiXCR on the 5' RACE reads. The table records approximately 450,000 distinct CDR3 sequences, 15% to 20% of them present only once. Material for sequencing was PBMCs or a T cell subset sorted from them (not recorded which). These receptors came from an adult woman who had mild COVID-19 (a few samples of this study predate the infection). Cell type and time point are not known.

This clonotype was seen more than once but under ten times. This chain links TRBV7-9 with TRBJ2-7; 8 bases align to TRBD2. Germline assignment: CDR1 SEHNR and CDR2 FQNEAQ (reference sequence). CDR3 length: 18 residues. The V segment lost 5 bases and the J segment 2 bases; nucleotides outside the gene matches: 17. This CDR3 is CASSRTSIAGPITYEQYF. The DNA of the CDR3 is TGTGCCAGCAGCCGGACCTCGATAGCGGGGCCGATAACCTACGAGCAGTACTTC.

This clonotype came up a few times. The chain uses TRBV4-1 and TRBJ1-1; D unclear. V was cut by 4 bases and J by 7 bases, with 19 bases left in between. Looked up from germline, CDR1 is MGHRA and CDR2 is YSYEKL. The CDR3 consists of 15 residues. The DNA of the CDR3 is TGCGCCAGCAGCCGTGATAGAAACAGCCCCCTTGAAGCTTTCTTT. This gives the protein CASSRDRNSPLEAFF.

Many counts were recorded for this clonotype. V usage is TRBV27 and J usage is TRBJ2-1; unclear D gene. This CDR3 region has 14 residues. The germline V and J ends were trimmed by 3 bases and 5 bases, with 11 bases remaining between them. The germline V gene encodes CDR1 MNHEY and CDR2 SMNVEV (reference sequence). The CDR3 protein is CASSLYPIHNEQFF. The CDR3 coding sequence is TGTGCCAGCAGTTTGTACCCAATCCACAATGAGCAGTTCTTC.

The rearrangement joins TRBV7-9 to TRBJ1-2; D unresolved. Per the germline V gene, CDR1 is SEHNR and CDR2 is FQNEAQ (reference sequence). V was clipped by 6 bases and J by 4 bases, with 9 bases between them. CDR3 length: 12 residues. The CDR3 reads CASRPGVYGYTF. Written as DNA, the CDR3 is TGTGCCAGCAGACCCGGGGTCTATGGCTACACCTTC.

This chain uses TRBV12-3 or TRBV12-4 with TRBJ2-7; D is unclear. V was clipped by 6 bases and J by 4 bases, with 13 bases between them. The CDR3 contains 13 residues. The CDR3 loop is CASRSGPLYEQYF. The CDR3 bases are TGTGCCAGCAGGTCCGGGCCCTTGTACGAGCAGTACTTC.

The genes are TRBV11-2 and TRBJ2-2, with a tentative D call TRBD1 (6 bases). The germline V and J ends were trimmed by 2 bases and 2 bases, with 15 bases remaining between them. The CDR3 contains 17 residues. Germline V lookup: CDR1 SGHAT, CDR2 FQNNGV. CDR3 sequence reads: CASSLHSAGTNTGELFF. The DNA of the CDR3 is TGTGCCAGCAGCTTACATAGTGCCGGGACAAACACCGGGGAGCTGTTTTTT.

In this sample, this clonotype turned up many times. CDR3 coding DNA: TGTGCCACCGCCGGGGGGGAGGGCCCCCTTAACACAGATACGCAGTATTTT. It is translated as CATAGGEGPLNTDTQYF. V usage is TRBV19 and J usage is TRBJ2-3; 8 nucleotides align to TRBD2. Germline CDR1 LNHDA, CDR2 SQIVND (reference sequence). With 10 bases clipped from V and 2 bases from J, the junction kept 17 bases outside the gene matches. The CDR3 has 17 residues. Supplemented by reference TRBV19 and TRBJ2-3, the full variable domain reads DGGITQSPKYLFRKEGQNVTLSCEQNLNHDAMYWYRQDPGQGLRLIYYSQIVNDFQKGDIAEGYSVSREKKESFPLTVTSAQKNPTAFYLCATAGGEGPLNTDTQYFGPGTRLTVL.

The chain uses TRBV27 and TRBJ1-3; weak D call: TRBD1 (5 bases). This CDR3 is built from 17 residues. Germline V gene lookup returns CDR1 MNHEY and CDR2 SMNVEV (reference sequence). V shed 3 bases and J shed 0 bases, with 15 bases lying between them. The CDR3 coding sequence is TGTGCCAGCAGTTTGCGACCCCCGGACATCTCTGGAAACACCATATATTTT. The encoded protein is CASSLRPPDISGNTIYF.

This clonotype has only a few counts. One end of the junction is discordant with germline, which a read error may explain. J is TRBJ2-1 and V is TRBV7-7; 10 bases line up with TRBD2. Per germline, CDR1 SSHAT and CDR2 FNYEAQ (reference sequence). This CDR3 contains 15 residues. CDR3 loop: CASSRGLAADNEQFF. The DNA for the CDR3 is TGTGCTAGCAGCCGCGGACTAGCGGCGGACAATGAGCAGTTCTTC.

This clonotype was seen a few times. The V and J genes are TRBV5-6 and TRBJ2-1, with D unresolved. V was pared by 4 bases and J by 8 bases, with 13 bases between. The CDR3 extends over 13 amino acids. The germline V gene has CDR1 SGHDT and CDR2 YYEEEE. The CDR3 sequence is CASSSRLWHEQFF. The CDR3 nucleotides read TGTGCCAGCAGCAGCCGTTTGTGGCATGAGCAGTTCTTC.

The chain has TRBV7-6 and TRBJ2-5; unclear D gene. This CDR3 has 11 residues. V lost 5 bases and J lost 5, with 6 bases in between. CDR1 is SGHVS, CDR2 FNYEAQ, per germline. The CDR3 is CASSPLETQYF. CDR3 sequence (DNA): TGTGCCAGCAGCCCACTGGAGACCCAGTACTTC.

This clonotype was seen ten or more times. The gene calls are TRBV6-1 and TRBJ2-2; perhaps TRBD1 as D (5 bases). The CDR3 is made up of 14 amino acids. Germline V gives CDR1 MNHNS, CDR2 SASEGT. V was clipped by 0 bases and J by 11 bases, with 13 bases between them. The CDR3 bases are TGTGCCAGCAGTGAAGCCTTGGCAGGGATCGAGCTGTTTTTT. The encoded protein is CASSEALAGIELFF.

The V and J genes are TRBV27 and TRBJ2-3, with 9 bases aligning to TRBD1. V dropped 3 bases and J dropped 3; count of bases not matched to a gene: 4. Per the germline V gene, CDR1 is MNHEY and CDR2 is SMNVEV (reference sequence). This CDR3 spans 15 amino acids. Here the CDR3 reads CASSLDRGMTDTQYF. The CDR3 coding sequence is TGTGCCAGCAGTTTGGACAGGGGCATGACAGATACGCAGTATTTT.

The chain is built from TRBV10-3 and TRBJ2-3, with D unclear. Germline-derived CDR1 and CDR2 are ENHRY and SYGVKD. The CDR3 has 13 amino acids. Trimming cost V 0 bases and J 6 bases, with 7 bases left between them. CDR3 sequence reads: CAISESGADTQYF. The CDR3 nucleotides are TGTGCCATCAGTGAGTCTGGCGCTGATACGCAGTATTTT.

The DNA for the CDR3 is TGTGCCAGCAGTTTAGGGACAGGGGGGATTGTCACAGATACGCAGTATTTT. Translation: CASSLGTGGIVTDTQYF. The V gene is TRBV12-3 or TRBV12-4, the J gene TRBJ2-3; 10 nucleotides match TRBD1. The CDR3 runs 17 residues. J lost 2 bases, V lost 1 base, and 6 bases had no gene match.

This clonotype occurred a few times. The rearrangement joins TRBV9 to TRBJ1-6; D unresolved. The CDR3 contains 15 residues. Per the germline V gene, CDR1 is SGDLS and CDR2 is YYNGEE. V was pared by 4 bases and J by 0 bases, with 8 bases between. CDR3 nucleotide sequence: TGTGCCAGCAGCACTCGGACCTCCTATAATTCACCCCTCCACTTT. Its translation: CASSTRTSYNSPLHF.

The chain couples TRBV5-1 to TRBJ1-2; D is ambiguous. CDR1 is SGHRS, CDR2 YFSETQ, per germline. The CDR3 consists of 11 residues. With 4 bases removed from V and 5 bases from J, the gap between germline ends came to 6 bases. The CDR3 DNA reads as TGCGCCAGCAGCCAGGAATATGGCTACACCTTC. Protein: CASSQEYGYTF.

This clonotype was detected a few times. The chain employs TRBV7-3 and TRBJ2-2; tentative D call: TRBD2 (6 bases). Germline CDR1 SGHTA, CDR2 FQGTGA. V lost 5 bases to trimming and J lost 6 bases, with 19 bases between them. The CDR3 length is 16 residues. The CDR3 region is CASSPSPARRAGELFF. The CDR3 DNA follows: TGTGCCAGCAGCCCATCCCCGGCAAGGAGGGCCGGGGAGCTGTTTTTT.

The sample holds a few counts of this clonotype. This chain connects TRBV20-1 to TRBJ1-6; the D is unclear. The V and J ends lost 1 base and 2 bases respectively, with 9 bases between them. CDR3 length: 15 residues. CDR1 is DFQATT, CDR2 SNEGSKA, per germline (reference sequence). The CDR3 nucleotides read TGCAGTGCTAGAGCGGGAATGGCCTATAATTCACCCCTCCACTTT. Its protein is CSARAGMAYNSPLHF.

This chain uses TRBV20-1 with TRBJ2-1; TRBD2 matches at 7 bases. The CDR3 consists of 17 residues. V trimming: 6 bases; J trimming: 0 bases; junction bases outside the gene matches: 14. CDR1 is DFQATT, CDR2 SNEGSKA, per germline (reference sequence). The CDR3: CSAPARGSGYSYNEQFF. CDR3 in DNA: TGCAGTGCACCAGCCCGGGGTAGCGGGTACTCCTACAATGAGCAGTTCTTC.

There are a few counts of this clonotype. V gene TRBV14 combines with J gene TRBJ2-1, with TRBD2 identical over 15 bases. V was pared by 3 bases and J by 8 bases, with 11 bases of the junction left unmatched. This CDR3 comprises 18 residues. Germline values: CDR1 SGHDN, CDR2 FVKESK. The CDR3 nucleotides are TGTGCCAGCAGCCACCTCTTGGGACTAGCGGGAGGCGTGGATGAGCAGTTCTTC. Its translation: CASSHLLGLAGGVDEQFF.

This clonotype was counted between two and nine times. V is TRBV9 and J is TRBJ2-1; TRBD1 is a possible D gene (6 bases). The CDR3 extends over 16 amino acids. V was shortened by 4 bases and J by 3 bases, with 17 bases between the two germline ends. Germline CDR1 and CDR2: SGDLS and YYNGEE. The CDR3 sequence: CASSSSSGVGYNEQFF. In nucleotides, the CDR3 is TGTGCCAGCAGCTCATCCTCAGGGGTGGGCTACAATGAGCAGTTCTTC.

Only one count was recorded for this clonotype. The chain links TRBV29-1 to TRBJ1-4; D gene uncertain. V was shortened by 3 bases and J by 4 bases, with 6 bases between the two germline ends. The CDR3 runs to 12 residues. CDR1 SQVTM and CDR2 ANQGSEA come from the germline V gene. The CDR3 region is CSVERVNEKLFF. The DNA of the CDR3 is TGCAGCGTTGAGAGGGTTAATGAAAAACTGTTTTTT.

The chain recombines TRBV12-3 or TRBV12-4 with TRBJ2-1; D tentatively reads TRBD1 or TRBD2 (7 bases each). The CDR3 is 15 residues long. V was shortened by 7 bases and J by 9 bases, with 22 bases between the two germline ends. The CDR3 here is CASTSEGAGELEQFF. The CDR3 DNA sequence: TGTGCCAGCACATCAGAGGGGGCGGGAGAACTTGAGCAGTTCTTC.

This chain connects TRBV7-6 to TRBJ2-6; TRBD2 might be the D (6 bases). The length of the CDR3 is 20 residues. CDR1 SGHVS and CDR2 FNYEAQ come from the germline V gene. Trimming took off 3 bases at V and 0 bases at J, with 21 bases between the two ends. The CDR3 sequence is CASSFVRRGRDSSGANVLTF. The CDR3, as DNA: TGTGCCAGCAGCTTTGTCCGGAGGGGCAGGGATTCCTCTGGGGCCAACGTCCTGACTTTC. Variable domain in full (rest from reference TRBV7-6 and TRBJ2-6): GAGVSQSPRYKVTKRGQDVALRCDPISGHVSLYWYRQALGQGPEFLTYFNYEAQQDKSGLPNDRFSAERPEGSISTLTIQRTEQRDSAMYRCASSFVRRGRDSSGANVLTFGAGSRLTVL.

This sequence joins TRBV7-9 and TRBJ1-6, with TRBD1 matching over 7 bases. Germline V lookup: CDR1 SEHNR, CDR2 FQNEAQ (reference sequence). This CDR3 is built from 17 residues. The V and J ends lost 5 bases and 5 bases, in that order; junction bases with no gene match: 12. The CDR3: CASSAMGTVLNNSPLHF. In DNA form, the CDR3 reads TGTGCCAGCAGCGCTATGGGGACAGTCCTAAATAATTCACCCCTCCACTTT.

This clonotype was recorded a few times. This chain uses TRBV15 with TRBJ2-5, with TRBD2 matching over 8 bases. V gave up 5 bases and J gave up 8 bases; unmatched junction bases: 16. The CDR3 loop spans 16 amino acids. Germline V CDR1 and CDR2: LNHNV, YYDKDF (reference sequence). The CDR3 loop reads CATSGRLPGRVETQYF. In DNA, the CDR3 is TGTGCCACCAGCGGCCGACTTCCCGGGAGGGTCGAAACCCAGTACTTC.

Here the CDR3 DNA reads TGTGCCAGTAGTATTAAGGGGGCTACGTCCTACAATGAGCAGTTCTTC. This gives the protein CASSIKGATSYNEQFF. The chain carries TRBV19 and TRBJ2-1; the match to TRBD1 covers 7 bases. CDR1 and CDR2 from the germline V gene are LNHDA and SQIVND (reference sequence). V shed 3 bases, J shed 1 base, and the junction held 6 bases outside the gene matches. CDR3 length: 16 residues.

This clonotype showed up just a few times. This chain connects TRBV19 to TRBJ1-2, with D hard to call. Germline V CDR1 and CDR2: LNHDA, SQIVND (reference sequence). The CDR3 runs 13 residues. V dropped 1 base and J dropped 4 bases, with 7 bases sitting between them. This CDR3 reads CASSIGQVYGYTF. The DNA for the CDR3 is TGTGCCAGTAGTATAGGGCAGGTCTATGGCTACACCTTC.

This clonotype was picked up a small number of times. The chain employs TRBV6-6 and TRBJ1-1; D unresolved. V dropped 11 bases and J dropped 3 bases, with 7 bases sitting between them. The CDR3 spans 10 residues. Germline-derived CDR1 and CDR2 are MNHNY and SVGAGI (reference sequence). CDR3 in DNA: TGTGCCGCTGGGTACACTGAAGCTTTCTTT. The encoded protein is CAAGYTEAFF.